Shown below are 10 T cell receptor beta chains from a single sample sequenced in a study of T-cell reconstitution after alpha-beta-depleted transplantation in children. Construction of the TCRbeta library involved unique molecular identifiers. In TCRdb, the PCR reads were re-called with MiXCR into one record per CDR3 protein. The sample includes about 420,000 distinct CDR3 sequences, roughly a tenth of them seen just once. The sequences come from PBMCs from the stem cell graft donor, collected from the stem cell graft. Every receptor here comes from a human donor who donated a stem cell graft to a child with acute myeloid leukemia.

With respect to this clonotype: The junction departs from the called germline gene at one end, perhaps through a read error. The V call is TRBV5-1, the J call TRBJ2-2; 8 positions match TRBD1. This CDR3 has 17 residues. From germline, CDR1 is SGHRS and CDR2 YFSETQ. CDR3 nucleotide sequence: TGCTCCAGCAGCTTGGTTCGCAGGGGGCAGAACACCGGGGAGCTGTTTTTT. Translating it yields CSSSLVRRGQNTGELFF.

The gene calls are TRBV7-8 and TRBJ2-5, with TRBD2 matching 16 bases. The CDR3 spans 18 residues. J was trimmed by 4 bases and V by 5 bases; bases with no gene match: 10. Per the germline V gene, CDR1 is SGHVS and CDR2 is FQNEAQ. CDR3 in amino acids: CASSLGLAGGPQVETQYF. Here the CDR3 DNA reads TGTGCCAGCAGCCTGGGACTAGCGGGGGGGCCTCAGGTAGAGACCCAGTACTTC. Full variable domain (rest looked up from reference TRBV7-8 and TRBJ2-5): GAGVSQSPRYKVAKRGQDVALRCDPISGHVSLFWYQQALGQGPEFLTYFQNEAQLDKSGLPSDRFFAERPEGSVSTLKIQRTQQEDSAVYLCASSLGLAGGPQVETQYFGPGTRLLVL.

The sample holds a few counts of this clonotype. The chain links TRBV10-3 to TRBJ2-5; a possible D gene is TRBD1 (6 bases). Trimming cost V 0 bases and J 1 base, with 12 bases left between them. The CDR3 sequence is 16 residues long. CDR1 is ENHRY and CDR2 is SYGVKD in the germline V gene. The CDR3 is CAISESGGQSQETQYF. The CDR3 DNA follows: TGTGCCATCAGTGAGTCTGGTGGACAGTCCCAAGAGACCCAGTACTTC.

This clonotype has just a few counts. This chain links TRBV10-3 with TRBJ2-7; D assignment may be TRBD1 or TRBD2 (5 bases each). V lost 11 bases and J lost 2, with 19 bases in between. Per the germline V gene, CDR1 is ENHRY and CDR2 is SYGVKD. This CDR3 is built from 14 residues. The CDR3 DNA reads TGTGCCCCCCTCTTACAGGTCGGGGCCTACGAGCAGTACGTC. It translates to CAPLLQVGAYEQYV.

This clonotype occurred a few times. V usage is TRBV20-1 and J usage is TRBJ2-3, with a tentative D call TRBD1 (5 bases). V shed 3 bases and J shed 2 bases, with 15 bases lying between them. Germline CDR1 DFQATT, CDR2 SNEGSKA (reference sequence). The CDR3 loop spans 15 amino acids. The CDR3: CSASSSGFSTDTQYF. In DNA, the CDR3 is TGCAGTGCTAGTTCATCAGGGTTTTCCACAGATACGCAGTATTTT.

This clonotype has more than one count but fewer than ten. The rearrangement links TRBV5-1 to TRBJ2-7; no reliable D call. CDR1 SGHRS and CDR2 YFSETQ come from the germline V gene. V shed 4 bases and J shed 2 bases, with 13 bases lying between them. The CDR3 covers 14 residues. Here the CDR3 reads CASSPWTDPYEQYF. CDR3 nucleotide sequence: TGCGCCAGCAGCCCCTGGACGGATCCCTACGAGCAGTACTTC.

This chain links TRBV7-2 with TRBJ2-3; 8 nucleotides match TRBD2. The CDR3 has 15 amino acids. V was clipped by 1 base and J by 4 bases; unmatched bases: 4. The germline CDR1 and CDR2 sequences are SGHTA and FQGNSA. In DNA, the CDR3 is TGTGCCAGCAGCTTAGTTTTTAGCGGGGCAGATACGCAGTATTTT. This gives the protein CASSLVFSGADTQYF.

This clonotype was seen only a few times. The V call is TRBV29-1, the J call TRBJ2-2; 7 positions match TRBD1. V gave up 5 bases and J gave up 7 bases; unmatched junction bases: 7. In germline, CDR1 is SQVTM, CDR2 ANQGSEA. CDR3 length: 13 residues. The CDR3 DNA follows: TGCAGCGTTTCCGGACAGGCCATCGGGGAGCTGTTTTTT. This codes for CSVSGQAIGELFF.

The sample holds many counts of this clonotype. CDR3 nucleotide sequence: TGTGCCAGCAGTTTATTAGGAGGATCGGGGAGGGGCAATCAGCCCCAGCATTTT. Residues: CASSLLGGSGRGNQPQHF. The chain has TRBV12-3 or TRBV12-4 and TRBJ1-5; no clear D. V was trimmed by 2 bases and J by 2 bases, leaving 19 bases between them. This CDR3 is 18 amino acids long.

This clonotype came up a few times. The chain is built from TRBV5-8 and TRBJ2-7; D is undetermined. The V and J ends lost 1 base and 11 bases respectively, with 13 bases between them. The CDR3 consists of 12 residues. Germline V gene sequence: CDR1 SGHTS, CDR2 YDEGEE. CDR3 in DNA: TGTGCCAGCAGCTTGAGGGCCCTGAAGGAGTACTTC. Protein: CASSLRALKEYF.